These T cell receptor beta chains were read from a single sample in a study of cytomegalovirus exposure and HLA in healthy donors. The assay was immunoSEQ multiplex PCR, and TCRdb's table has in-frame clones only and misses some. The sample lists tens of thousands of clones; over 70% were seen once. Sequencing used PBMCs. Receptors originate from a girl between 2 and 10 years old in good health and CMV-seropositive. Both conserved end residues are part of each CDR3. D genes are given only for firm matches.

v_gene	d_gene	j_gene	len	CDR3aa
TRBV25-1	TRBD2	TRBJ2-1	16	CASSELQREGLDEQFF
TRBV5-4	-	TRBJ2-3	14	CASSFGGTPDTQYF
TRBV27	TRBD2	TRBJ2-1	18	CASSLLSVQAGGQNEQFF
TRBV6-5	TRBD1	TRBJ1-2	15	CASSPRQGAGYGYTF
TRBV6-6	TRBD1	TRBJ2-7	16	CASSRITGTEDYEQYF
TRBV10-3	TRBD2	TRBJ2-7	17	CAITGEREDASLYEQYF
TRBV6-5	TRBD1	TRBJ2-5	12	CASGDSQETQYF
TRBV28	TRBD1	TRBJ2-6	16	CASRKTGGSGANVLTF
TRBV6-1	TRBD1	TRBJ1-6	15	CASREQGIANSPLHF
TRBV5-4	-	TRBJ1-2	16	CASSLTGGGHLYGYTF
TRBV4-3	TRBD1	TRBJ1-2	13	CASSHGDRQVYTF
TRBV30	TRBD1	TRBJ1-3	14	CASVTGGPGNTIYF
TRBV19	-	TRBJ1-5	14	CASNGGRSNQPQHF
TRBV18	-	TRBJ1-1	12	CASSPRTGWAFF
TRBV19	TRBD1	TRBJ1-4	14	CASSIAGGNEKLFF
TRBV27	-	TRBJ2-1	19	CASSLGSVRGLRGYNEQFF
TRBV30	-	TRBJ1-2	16	CAWSVLGGRDNYGYTF
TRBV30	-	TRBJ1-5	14	CAWSPRGNNQPQHF
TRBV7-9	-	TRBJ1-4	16	CASSPLGGTTNEKLFF
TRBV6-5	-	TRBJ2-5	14	CASSYSAAVSKQYF
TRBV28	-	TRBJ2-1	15	CASSQTRGSLREQFF
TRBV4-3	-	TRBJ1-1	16	CASSQDSSDLGAEAFF
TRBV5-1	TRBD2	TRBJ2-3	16	CASSALAGGRTDTQYF
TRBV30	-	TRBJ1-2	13	CAWRQDLNYGYTF
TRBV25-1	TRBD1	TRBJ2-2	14	CASSVTGSTGELFF
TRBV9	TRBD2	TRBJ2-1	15	CASSNRGRMDNEQFF
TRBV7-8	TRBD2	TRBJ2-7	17	CASSLFSRLAGIDEQYF
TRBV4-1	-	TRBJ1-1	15	CASSAPLTANTEAFF
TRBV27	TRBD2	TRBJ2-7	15	CASSLTPGGRYEQYF
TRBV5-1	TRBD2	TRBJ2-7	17	CASSLGLAGSLSYEQYF
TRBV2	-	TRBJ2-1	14	CASSEGQGYNEQFF
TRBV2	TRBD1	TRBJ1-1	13	CASSRTGNTEAFF
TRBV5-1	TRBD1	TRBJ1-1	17	CASSLAPGQTYNTEAFF
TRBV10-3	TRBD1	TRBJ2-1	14	CAISEDRGNNEQFF
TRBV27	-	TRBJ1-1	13	CASSLTGYTEAFF
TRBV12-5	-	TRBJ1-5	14	CASAPRGNGQPQHF
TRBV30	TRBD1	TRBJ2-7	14	CAWDSGTGVSEQYF
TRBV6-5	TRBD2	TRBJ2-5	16	CASSYGLAGGGETQYF
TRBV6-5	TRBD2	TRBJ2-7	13	CASSGGLGNEQYF
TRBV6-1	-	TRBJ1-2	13	CASSNQGNYGYTF
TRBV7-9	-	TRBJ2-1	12	CASLPDDNEQFF
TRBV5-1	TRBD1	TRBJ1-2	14	CASSQGQARGGYTF
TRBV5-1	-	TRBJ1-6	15	CASSFGGGADSPLHF
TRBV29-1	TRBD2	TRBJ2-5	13	CSVGLAGVETQYF